The rows below give T cell receptor beta chains drawn from one sample of a study of neurological immune-mediated disorders. Using its own MiXCR run on the 5' RACE reads, TCRdb lists one record per CDR3 protein. The sample lists just over 30,000 distinct CDR3 sequences, approximately 4% occurring once. Sequenced: CD4+ T cells from blood. These receptors came from a woman aged 40 to 49 in good health. Both conserved end residues are part of each CDR3. Fields, in order: J gene, V gene, D gene, clone size, CDR3 protein, CDR3 DNA. A D gene is named only where the DNA matches it firmly. Some rows have no size entry. The others give once, few or many, or a class for an expanded clone.

j_call: TRBJ2-1
v_call: TRBV7-2
d_call: NA
clone_size: medium-sized
cdr3_aa: CASSLYGPSSYNEQFF
cdr3_nt: TGTGCCAGCAGCTTATACGGGCCGAGCTCCTACAATGAGCAGTTCTTC

j_call: TRBJ1-3
v_call: TRBV7-8
d_call: NA
clone_size: many
cdr3_aa: CASSSTESSGNTIYF
cdr3_nt: TGTGCCAGCAGCTCCACAGAGAGCTCTGGAAACACCATATATTTT

j_call: TRBJ1-1
v_call: TRBV20-1
d_call: NA
clone_size: many
cdr3_aa: CSAAGAGDRTEAFF
cdr3_nt: TGCAGTGCCGCTGGGGCAGGGGATAGGACTGAAGCTTTCTTT

j_call: TRBJ2-3
v_call: TRBV18
d_call: NA
clone_size: many
cdr3_aa: CASSPMSGTTDTQYF
cdr3_nt: TGTGCCAGCTCACCAATGAGTGGGACCACAGATACGCAGTATTTT

j_call: TRBJ2-5
v_call: TRBV7-2
d_call: TRBD2
clone_size: many
cdr3_aa: CASSLTSGAQETQYF
cdr3_nt: TGTGCCAGCAGCTTAACTAGCGGGGCCCAAGAGACCCAGTACTTC

j_call: TRBJ2-1
v_call: TRBV12-3/TRBV12-4
d_call: NA
clone_size: many
cdr3_aa: CASSFTRARADNEQFF
cdr3_nt: TGTGCCAGCAGTTTTACGCGGGCTAGGGCGGACAATGAGCAGTTCTTC

j_call: TRBJ1-3
v_call: TRBV5-1
d_call: TRBD1
clone_size: many
cdr3_aa: CASSAGTDSGNTIYF
cdr3_nt: TGCGCCAGCAGCGCGGGGACAGATTCTGGAAACACCATATATTTT

j_call: TRBJ1-5
v_call: TRBV7-8
d_call: TRBD1
clone_size: medium-sized
cdr3_aa: CASSLGQGAGQPQHF
cdr3_nt: TGTGCCAGCAGCCTGGGACAGGGGGCTGGTCAGCCCCAGCATTTT

j_call: TRBJ1-2
v_call: TRBV5-1
d_call: NA
clone_size: many
cdr3_aa: CASSIETGTDGYTF
cdr3_nt: TGCGCCAGCAGCATCGAAACAGGGACGGATGGCTACACCTTC

j_call: TRBJ1-2
v_call: TRBV5-1
d_call: TRBD1
clone_size: many
cdr3_aa: CASSLDGRGSHYGYTF
cdr3_nt: TGCGCCAGCAGCTTGGATGGCAGGGGGTCGCACTATGGCTACACCTTC

j_call: TRBJ2-1
v_call: TRBV7-9
d_call: TRBD2
clone_size: many
cdr3_aa: CASSLWTSGEGEQFF
cdr3_nt: TGTGCCAGCAGCTTATGGACTAGCGGGGAGGGAGAGCAGTTCTTC

j_call: TRBJ2-3
v_call: TRBV7-3
d_call: NA
clone_size: many
cdr3_aa: CASSLMGTLSTDTQYF
cdr3_nt: TGTGCCAGCAGCTTAATGGGGACCCTGTCCACAGATACGCAGTATTTT

j_call: TRBJ1-1
v_call: TRBV11-2
d_call: TRBD1
clone_size: many
cdr3_aa: CASSLAGQGGRLRAFF
cdr3_nt: TGTGCCAGCAGCTTAGCGGGACAGGGAGGAAGGTTAAGAGCTTTCTTT

j_call: TRBJ1-5
v_call: TRBV20-1
d_call: NA
clone_size: many
cdr3_aa: CSASLPGTVNQPQHF
cdr3_nt: TGCAGTGCTTCGCTCCCGGGAACAGTAAATCAGCCCCAGCATTTT

j_call: TRBJ1-2
v_call: TRBV5-6
d_call: TRBD1
clone_size: many
cdr3_aa: CASSSGTGIYGYTF
cdr3_nt: TGTGCCAGCAGCTCGGGGACAGGGATATATGGCTACACCTTC

j_call: TRBJ2-1
v_call: TRBV3-1
d_call: TRBD2
clone_size: many
cdr3_aa: CASSQVVSLAGLFF
cdr3_nt: TGTGCCAGCAGCCAAGTGGTTAGCCTAGCGGGACTGTTCTTC

j_call: TRBJ2-5
v_call: TRBV9
d_call: NA
clone_size: many
cdr3_aa: CASSSGTHQETQYF
cdr3_nt: TGTGCCAGCAGCTCCGGGACTCACCAAGAGACCCAGTACTTC

j_call: TRBJ2-5
v_call: TRBV7-9
d_call: NA
clone_size: many
cdr3_aa: CASSNQETQYF
cdr3_nt: TGTGCCAGCAGCAACCAAGAGACCCAGTACTTC

j_call: TRBJ2-3
v_call: TRBV27
d_call: NA
clone_size: many
cdr3_aa: CASSWMGRGTDTQYF
cdr3_nt: TGTGCCAGCAGTTGGATGGGAAGAGGCACAGATACGCAGTATTTT

j_call: TRBJ2-3
v_call: TRBV27
d_call: TRBD2
clone_size: many
cdr3_aa: CASSRTSGVTAQYF
cdr3_nt: TGTGCCAGCAGTAGGACTAGCGGGGTAACTGCGCAGTATTTT

j_call: TRBJ2-7
v_call: TRBV14
d_call: NA
clone_size: many
cdr3_aa: CASRGRNHEQYF
cdr3_nt: TGTGCCAGCAGGGGCAGGAATCACGAGCAGTACTTC

j_call: TRBJ2-2
v_call: TRBV7-6
d_call: NA
clone_size: many
cdr3_aa: CASSTGITGELFF
cdr3_nt: TGTGCCAGCAGCACGGGGATCACCGGGGAGCTGTTTTTT

j_call: TRBJ2-1
v_call: TRBV4-2
d_call: NA
clone_size: many
cdr3_aa: CASSKGVDYNEQFF
cdr3_nt: TGTGCCAGCAGCAAGGGGGTGGATTACAATGAGCAGTTCTTC

j_call: TRBJ1-2
v_call: TRBV7-9
d_call: TRBD1
clone_size: many
cdr3_aa: CASSLAGDRAPGYTF
cdr3_nt: TGTGCCAGCAGCTTAGCCGGGGACAGGGCTCCTGGCTACACCTTC

j_call: TRBJ2-5
v_call: TRBV20-1
d_call: NA
clone_size: many
cdr3_aa: CSASRMLARETQYF
cdr3_nt: TGCAGTGCCTCTAGGATGCTAGCTCGAGAGACCCAGTACTTC

j_call: TRBJ2-3
v_call: TRBV6-5
d_call: TRBD2
clone_size: many
cdr3_aa: CASRKWLAGGTDTQYF
cdr3_nt: TGTGCCAGCAGGAAATGGCTAGCGGGGGGGACAGATACGCAGTATTTT

j_call: TRBJ2-3
v_call: TRBV7-3
d_call: NA
clone_size: many
cdr3_aa: CASSLVHSTSTDTQYF
cdr3_nt: TGTGCCAGCAGCTTAGTGCATTCCACTAGCACAGATACGCAGTATTTT

j_call: TRBJ1-4
v_call: TRBV27
d_call: NA
clone_size: many
cdr3_aa: CASKREGFPNEKLFF
cdr3_nt: TGTGCCAGCAAGAGAGAAGGTTTCCCTAATGAAAAACTGTTTTTT

j_call: TRBJ2-7
v_call: TRBV7-2
d_call: NA
clone_size: many
cdr3_aa: CASSPSGATRVYEQYF
cdr3_nt: TGTGCCAGCAGCCCTTCGGGGGCTACCAGGGTGTACGAGCAGTACTTC

j_call: TRBJ2-2
v_call: TRBV5-1
d_call: TRBD2
clone_size: many
cdr3_aa: CASSLASAGGPRTGELFF
cdr3_nt: TGCGCCAGCAGCTTGGCCTCGGCGGGAGGGCCTCGGACCGGGGAGCTGTTTTTT

j_call: TRBJ2-1
v_call: TRBV7-2
d_call: TRBD2
clone_size: many
cdr3_aa: CASSPSGGHNEQFF
cdr3_nt: TGTGCCAGCAGCCCTAGCGGGGGGCACAATGAGCAGTTCTTC

j_call: TRBJ1-2
v_call: TRBV27
d_call: TRBD1
clone_size: many
cdr3_aa: CASSDRGREGYTF
cdr3_nt: TGTGCCAGCAGCGACAGGGGGCGTGAAGGCTACACCTTC

j_call: TRBJ2-7
v_call: TRBV5-1
d_call: TRBD2
clone_size: many
cdr3_aa: CASSGVLAGVAYEQYF
cdr3_nt: TGCGCCAGCAGCGGCGTTTTAGCGGGGGTCGCCTACGAGCAGTACTTC

j_call: TRBJ2-7
v_call: TRBV20-1
d_call: TRBD1
clone_size: many
cdr3_aa: CSAPGQGFLEQYF
cdr3_nt: TGCAGTGCGCCGGGACAGGGGTTCCTCGAGCAGTACTTC

j_call: TRBJ1-1
v_call: TRBV14
d_call: NA
clone_size: many
cdr3_aa: CASSTRGGTEAFF
cdr3_nt: TGTGCCAGCAGCACCCGGGGCGGGACTGAAGCTTTCTTT

j_call: TRBJ2-3
v_call: TRBV2
d_call: TRBD2
clone_size: many
cdr3_aa: CASSRAGGPSPHTDTQYF
cdr3_nt: TGTGCCAGCAGCCGAGCGGGAGGGCCATCCCCTCACACAGATACGCAGTATTTT

j_call: TRBJ2-7
v_call: TRBV18
d_call: NA
clone_size: many
cdr3_aa: CASSPVASHSYEQYF
cdr3_nt: TGTGCCAGCTCACCGGTGGCGTCTCACTCCTACGAGCAGTACTTC

j_call: TRBJ2-1
v_call: TRBV20-1
d_call: TRBD2
clone_size: many
cdr3_aa: CSAPRLAGGNEQFF
cdr3_nt: TGCAGTGCGCCCAGACTAGCGGGCGGGAATGAGCAGTTCTTC

j_call: TRBJ2-1
v_call: TRBV28
d_call: TRBD2
clone_size: few
cdr3_aa: CASRDYRGPYNEQFF
cdr3_nt: TGTGCCAGTCGGGACTACCGAGGGCCCTACAATGAGCAGTTCTTC

j_call: TRBJ1-3
v_call: TRBV13
d_call: NA
clone_size: many
cdr3_aa: CASSRIRGPTSGNTIYF
cdr3_nt: TGTGCCAGCAGTCGTATCCGGGGACCGACCTCTGGAAACACCATATATTTT

j_call: TRBJ2-6
v_call: TRBV7-9
d_call: NA
clone_size: NA
cdr3_aa: CASSPPLRGQISSGANVLTF
cdr3_nt: TGTGCCAGCAGCCCCCCCTTACGCGGACAGATCAGCTCTGGGGCCAACGTCCTGACTTTC

j_call: TRBJ1-2
v_call: TRBV5-1
d_call: NA
clone_size: many
cdr3_aa: CASSLDSRNYGYTF
cdr3_nt: TGCGCCAGCAGCTTGGACTCCCGAAACTATGGCTACACCTTC